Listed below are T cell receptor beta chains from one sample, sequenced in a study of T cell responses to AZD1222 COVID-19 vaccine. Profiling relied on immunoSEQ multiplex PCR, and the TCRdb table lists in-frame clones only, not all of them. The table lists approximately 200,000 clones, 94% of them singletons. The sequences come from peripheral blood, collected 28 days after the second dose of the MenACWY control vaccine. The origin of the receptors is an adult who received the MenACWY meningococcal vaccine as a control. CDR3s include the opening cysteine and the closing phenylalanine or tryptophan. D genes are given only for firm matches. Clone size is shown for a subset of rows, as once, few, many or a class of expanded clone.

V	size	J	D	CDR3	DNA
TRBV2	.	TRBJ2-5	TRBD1	CASSERDRGLETQYF	TGTGCCAGCAGTGAGAGGGACAGGGGACTCGAGACCCAGTACTTC
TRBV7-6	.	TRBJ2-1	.	CASSLARFGGENNEQFF	TGTGCCAGCAGCTTAGCGAGGTTCGGGGGCGAAAACAATGAGCAGTTCTTC
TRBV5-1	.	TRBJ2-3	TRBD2	CASSGGLGISTDTQYF	TGCGCCAGCAGCGGGGGACTAGGAATTAGCACAGATACGCAGTATTTT
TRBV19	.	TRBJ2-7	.	CASSTSTGYEQYF	TGTGCCAGTAGTACGAGCACCGGTTACGAGCAGTACTTC
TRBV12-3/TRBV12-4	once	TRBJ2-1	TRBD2	CASKAGGAVEQFF	TGTGCCAGCAAGGCGGGAGGCGCCGTTGAGCAGTTCTTC
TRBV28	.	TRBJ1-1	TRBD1	CASNQPINRGTNTEAFF	TGTGCCAGCAACCAACCAATAAACAGGGGGACGAACACTGAAGCTTTCTTT
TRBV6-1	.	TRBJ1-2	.	CASSLRWDPNYGYTF	TGTGCCAGCAGTTTAAGGTGGGATCCTAACTATGGCTACACCTTC
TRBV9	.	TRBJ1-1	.	CASSPSGAANTEAFF	TGTGCCAGCAGCCCATCCGGGGCGGCAAACACTGAAGCTTTCTTT
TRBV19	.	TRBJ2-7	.	CASSIRGGRFYEQYF	TGTGCCAGTAGTATCCGGGGTGGGCGGTTCTACGAGCAGTACTTC
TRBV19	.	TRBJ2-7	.	CASSIIGGEQYF	TGTGCCAGTAGTATAATCGGTGGCGAGCAGTACTTC
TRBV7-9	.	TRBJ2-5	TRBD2	CASSFLAGGFQETQYF	TGTGCCAGCAGCTTTTTAGCGGGGGGCTTCCAAGAGACCCAGTACTTC
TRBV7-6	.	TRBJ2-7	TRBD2	CASSARSGTSGGREQYF	TGTGCCAGCAGCGCCCGATCCGGGACGAGCGGGGGGCGCGAGCAGTACTTC
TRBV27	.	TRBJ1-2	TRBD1	CASSRQGDGYTF	TGTGCCAGCAGCCGACAGGGCGATGGCTACACCTTC
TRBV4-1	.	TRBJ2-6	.	CASSQRGQDISGANVLTF	TGCGCCAGCAGCCAGCGTGGACAAGACATCTCTGGGGCCAACGTCCTGACTTTC
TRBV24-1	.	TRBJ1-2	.	CATRSSTRDRGYTF	TGTGCCACCAGGTCCAGTACCCGGGATCGTGGCTACACCTTC
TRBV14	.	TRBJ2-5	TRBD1	CASSPLGQGSQETQYF	TGTGCCAGCAGCCCCCTCGGACAGGGCTCCCAAGAGACCCAGTACTTC
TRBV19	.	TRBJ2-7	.	CASSSRGGTVYEQYF	TGTGCCAGTTCGTCGAGAGGGGGAACAGTCTACGAGCAGTACTTC
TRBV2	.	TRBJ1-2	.	CASSGEINYGYTF	TGTGCCAGCAGTGGGGAAATAAACTATGGCTACACCTTC
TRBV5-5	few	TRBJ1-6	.	CASSLRAAPNSPLHF	TGTGCCAGCAGCTTAAGGGCGGCTCCTAATTCACCCCTCCACTTT
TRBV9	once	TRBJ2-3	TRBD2	CASSTGLAGGLVDTQYF	TGTGCCAGCAGCACGGGACTAGCGGGGGGGCTTGTAGATACGCAGTATTTT
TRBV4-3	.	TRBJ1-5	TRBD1	CASSQDLGQGLSNQPQHF	TGCGCCAGCAGCCAAGATCTGGGACAGGGGTTGTCAAATCAGCCCCAGCATTTT
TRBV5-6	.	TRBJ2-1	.	CASSLPLRTAKEEQFF	TGTGCCAGCAGCTTGCCATTGAGGACAGCGAAGGAGGAGCAGTTCTTC
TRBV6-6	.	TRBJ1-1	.	CASRDTAEAFF	TGTGCCAGCCGGGATACAGCTGAAGCTTTCTTT
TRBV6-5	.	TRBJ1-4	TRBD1	CASSRDRMNEKLFF	TGTGCCAGCAGTCGGGACAGAATGAATGAAAAACTGTTTTTT
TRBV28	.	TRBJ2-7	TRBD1	CASSFGTGGYEQYF	TGTGCCAGCAGTTTCGGGACAGGGGGCTACGAGCAGTACTTC
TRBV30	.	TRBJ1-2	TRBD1	CAWSVEGQVYGYTF	TGTGCCTGGAGTGTAGAAGGACAGGTCTATGGCTACACCTTC
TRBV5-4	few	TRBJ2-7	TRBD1	CASSPDRGGPEQYF	TGTGCCAGCAGCCCGGACAGGGGGGGACCCGAGCAGTACTTC
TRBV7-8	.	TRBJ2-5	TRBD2	CASSLDGGRGETQYF	TGTGCCAGCAGCTTAGATGGCGGGAGAGGGGAGACCCAGTACTTC
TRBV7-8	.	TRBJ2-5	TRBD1	CASSHTTGGSETQYF	TGTGCCAGCAGCCACACGACAGGGGGCTCGGAGACCCAGTACTTC
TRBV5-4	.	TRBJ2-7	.	CASSLEGLYEQYF	TGTGCCAGCAGCTTAGAGGGTTTGTACGAGCAGTACTTC
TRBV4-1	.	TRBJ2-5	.	CASSRRDQETQYF	TGCGCCAGCAGCCGCCGGGACCAAGAGACCCAGTACTTC
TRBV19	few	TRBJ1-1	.	CASRAAFGNTEAFF	TGTGCCAGTAGGGCAGCTTTTGGGAACACTGAAGCTTTCTTT
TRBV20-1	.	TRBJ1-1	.	CSARLNTEAFF	TGCAGCGCAAGGTTGAACACTGAAGCTTTCTTT
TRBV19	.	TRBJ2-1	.	CASRLGSGGVNEQFF	TGTGCCAGTCGTTTGGGATCCGGGGGAGTCAATGAGCAGTTCTTC
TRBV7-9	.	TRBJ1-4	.	CASSLGNEKLFF	TGTGCCAGCAGCTTAGGGAATGAAAAACTGTTTTTT
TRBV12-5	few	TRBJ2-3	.	CASGDFTGTQYF	TGTGCTAGTGGTGACTTCACGGGTACGCAGTATTTT
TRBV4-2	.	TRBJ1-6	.	CASSQDFGRDNSPLHF	TGTGCCAGCAGCCAAGATTTTGGCAGGGATAATTCACCCCTCCACTTT
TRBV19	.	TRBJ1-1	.	CASSIQDRTEAFF	TGTGCCAGTAGTATTCAAGACAGAACCGAAGCTTTCTTT
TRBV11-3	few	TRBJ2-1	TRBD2	CASSLGDSGGANEQFF	TGTGCCAGCAGCTTAGGAGATAGCGGGGGGGCCAATGAGCAGTTCTTC
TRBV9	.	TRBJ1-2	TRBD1	CASSPHRGPNYGYTF	TGTGCCAGCAGCCCACACAGGGGGCCTAACTATGGCTACACCTTC
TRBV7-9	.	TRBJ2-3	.	CASSSRLGTGNEDTQYF	TGTGCCAGCAGCTCTCGGCTGGGAACAGGGAATGAGGATACGCAGTATTTT
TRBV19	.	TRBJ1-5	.	CASSTRQALNQPQHF	TGTGCCAGTAGTACCCGACAGGCCCTCAATCAGCCCCAGCATTTT
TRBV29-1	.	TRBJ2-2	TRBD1	CSVGGTGENTGELFF	TGCAGCGTTGGGGGGACAGGGGAGAACACCGGGGAGCTGTTTTTT
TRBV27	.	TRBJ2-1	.	CASSWVWQGHYNEQFF	TGTGCCAGCAGTTGGGTTTGGCAGGGCCACTACAATGAGCAGTTCTTC
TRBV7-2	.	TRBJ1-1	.	CASSLGRTEAFF	TGTGCCAGCAGCTTAGGCCGCACTGAAGCTTTCTTT
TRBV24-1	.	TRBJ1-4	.	CATSEGGGEKLFF	TGTGCCACCAGTGAGGGGGGCGGCGAAAAACTGTTTTTT
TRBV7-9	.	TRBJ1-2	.	CASSLEGRTNYGYTF	TGTGCCAGCAGCTTAGAGGGCCGAACTAACTATGGCTACACCTTC
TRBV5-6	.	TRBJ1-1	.	CASSSYAGGTEAFF	TGTGCCAGCAGCTCGTACGCGGGGGGCACTGAAGCTTTCTTT
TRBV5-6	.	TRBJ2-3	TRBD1	CASSTDRVGRTQMRQYF	TGTGCCAGCAGCACAGACAGGGTTGGGAGAACACAGATGAGGCAGTATTTT
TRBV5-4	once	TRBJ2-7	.	CASSAGLGPYEQYF	TGTGCCAGCAGCGCAGGACTGGGTCCCTACGAGCAGTACTTC
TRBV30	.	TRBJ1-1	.	CAWRVTEAFF	TGTGCCTGGAGGGTCACTGAAGCTTTCTTT
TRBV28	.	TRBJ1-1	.	CASTSGGSVNTEAFF	TGTGCCAGTACCTCGGGGGGATCGGTGAACACTGAAGCTTTCTTT
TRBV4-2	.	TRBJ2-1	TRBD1	CASSQEERQGFNEQFF	TGTGCCAGCAGCCAAGAGGAGCGACAGGGCTTCAATGAGCAGTTCTTC